The sequence of this T cell receptor (beta chain) was determined in a study of blood T cell repertoires in COVID-19 (TCRdb year 2020). Broadly, across the study: Samples covering the acute and convalescent phases of COVID-19 were provided by collaborators in the United States, Italy and Spain. The material from the prospective study consisted of cDNA or gDNA derived from T cells, B-cell-depleted T cells, or PBMCs. Where available, HLA class I and class II types were obtained from metadata supplied by the sample provider rather than from assay-based typing. The samples were drawn from two sources: the first 160 participants of the ongoing ImmuneRACE study, and 1,000 to 1,500 subjects contributed by 6 global collaborators. The repertoires were released in a freely available public database intended as a resource for research on the immune response to SARS-CoV-2. The dataset comprised deeply sampled blood TCRbeta repertoires from subjects exposed to, actively infected with, or recovered from COVID-19. Sample metadata almost always included a de-identified subject ID, COVID-19 status, age in years and sex.

Trimmed from V: 3 bases; trimmed from J: 6 bases; junction bases lacking a gene match: 7. Taken from the germline V gene (reference sequence), the CDR1 and CDR2 loops are GTSNPN and SVGIG. The cysteine opens and the phenylalanine closes a CDR3 of 13 amino acids. Only the CDR3 part of the read is kept: 39 bases, read in frame from the first base. In regard to this clone: Its specific antigen is unknown. No base-level quality is on record; no much larger clone is a single base apart.

The immunoSEQ Assay, a bias-controlled multiplex PCR, was used to amplify TCRbeta CDR3 regions from genomic DNA. In the original analysis: Nucleated cell counts per sample were estimated from amplification of reference gene primers within the assay. To quantify the absolute abundance of each unique TCRbeta CDR3 rearrangement, sequence reads were collapsed and filtered. For each sample, productive Simpson clonality was calculated as the square root of Simpson's diversity index over productive rearrangements. Entries here come from immuneACCESS through TCRdb and include only in-frame sequences with V and J called. Some clones fail to appear in such tables; in the studies checked, an unresolved V gene covers under half of the shortfall, and the cause of the remainder is unknown. V and J calls and clone size follow that table, whereas D and trimming were derived from the DNA. The sample table shows about 240,000 clones, and more than 75% are seen once. Of the sample, 2.5% to 3.5% is held by the ten largest clones.

In the prospective study, participants were about 18 to 100 years old, resided in 24 geographic areas of the United States, and were enrolled through a virtual design. In the prospective study, participants were assigned to cohorts based on the clinical history participants reported in a screening survey and a study questionnaire. In the prospective study, whole blood, serum and a nasopharyngeal or oropharyngeal swab were collected from each participant by mobile phlebotomists. Prospective study participants could optionally give additional blood draws and questionnaires over an approximately two-month period. Before DNA extraction, blood samples from the prospective study were shipped at room temperature or frozen. Paper-wide results and their limitations: Clinical and demographic metadata were provided uncurated, with the amount varying by source and participant.

Recombination linked TRBV30 to TRBJ2-7; TRBD2 fits 8 bases in the junction. The sequence came from a woman in her thirties or forties with acute COVID-19. Sequencing was performed on PBMCs or T cells enriched from blood (not recorded which). The CDR3 is CAWSGAGGGEQYF. Read as DNA, the sequence is TGTGCCTGGAGCGGGGCGGGAGGAGGCGAGCAGTACTTC.